The 23 T cell receptor beta chains below come from one sample, sequenced in a study of cytomegalovirus exposure and HLA in healthy donors. Use of 60 Vbeta and 13 Jbeta primers characterized the PCR. The protocol was immunoSEQ multiplex PCR, while the TCRdb copy is restricted to in-frame clones and leaves out a portion. The sample contains about 100,000 clones, over 70% of which appear only once. The material sequenced was PBMCs. All receptors come from a man aged 25-45 years in good health and CMV-seronegative.

The chain carries TRBV30 and TRBJ2-7; TRBD1 agrees at 10 bases. Germline V gives CDR1 GTSNPN, CDR2 SVGIG (reference sequence). V shed 3 bases, J shed 3 bases, and the junction held 8 bases outside the gene matches. The CDR3 covers 15 residues. The CDR3 bases are TGTGCCTGGAGGAGGCCCGGGACAGGGGTCTACGAGCAGTACTTC. Translation: CAWRRPGTGVYEQYF.

This clone was observed a few times. V is TRBV28 and J is TRBJ2-6; 8 nucleotides agree with TRBD1. From germline, CDR1 is MDHEN and CDR2 SYDVKM. Trimming at V came to 7 bases and at J to 4 bases, leaving 6 bases not matched to a gene. This CDR3 region has 15 residues. CDR3 sequence reads: CASTQGAAGANVLTF. In nucleotides, the CDR3 is TGTGCCAGCACTCAGGGGGCTGCAGGGGCCAACGTCCTGACTTTC. Supplemented by reference TRBV28 and TRBJ2-6, the full variable domain reads DVKVTQSSRYLVKRTGEKVFLECVQDMDHENMFWYRQDPGLGLRLIYFSYDVKMKEKGDIPEGYSVSREKKERFSLILESASTNQTSMYLCASTQGAAGANVLTFGAGSRLTVL.

The genes are TRBV6-1 and TRBJ2-6; the D is unclear. The CDR3 has 14 amino acids. Germline assignment: CDR1 MNHNS and CDR2 SASEGT. V gave up 8 bases and J gave up 2 bases, with 10 bases separating them. CDR3 bases: TGTGCCAGCGTCCGAGCTGCTGGGGCCAACGTCCTGACTTTC. Protein: CASVRAAGANVLTF.

The genes are TRBV6-4 and TRBJ1-5, with 8 bases aligning to TRBD1. The CDR3 is 13 residues long. V trimming: 8 bases; J trimming: 4 bases; junction bases outside the gene matches: 4. In germline, CDR1 is MRHNA, CDR2 SNTAGT. The chain's CDR3 is CASWTGFNQPQHF. The DNA of the CDR3 is TGTGCCAGCTGGACAGGGTTTAATCAGCCCCAGCATTTT.

The V gene is TRBV5-1, the J gene TRBJ2-7; a possible D gene is TRBD1 (5 bases). This CDR3 contains 14 residues. CDR1 is SGHRS and CDR2 is YFSETQ in the germline V gene. Trimming took 2 bases from V and 4 from J, leaving 13 bases between them. The CDR3 region is CASSFSDRLYEQYF. CDR3 sequence (DNA): TGCGCCAGCAGCTTCAGTGACAGATTATACGAGCAGTACTTC.

The V gene is TRBV7-3, the J gene TRBJ2-7; tentatively, D is TRBD1 (7 bases). CDR3 length: 14 amino acids. Germline V gives CDR1 SGHTA, CDR2 FQGTGA. V dropped 4 bases and J dropped 5 bases, with 15 bases sitting between them. As DNA, the CDR3 is TGTGCCAGCAGCTCTCAGGGGGGAGTTAACGAGCAGTACTTC. It codes for CASSSQGGVNEQYF.

The DNA for the CDR3 is TGTGCCAGCAGTTCTAGAGCGGGAGGTTACACAGATACGCAGTATTTT. Its translation is CASSSRAGGYTDTQYF. V usage is TRBV6-5 and J usage is TRBJ2-3; 9 nucleotides line up with TRBD2. This CDR3 comprises 16 residues. CDR1 and CDR2 from the germline V gene are MNHEY and SVGAGI. With V trimmed by 4 bases and J by 2 bases, 7 bases remained unmatched.

V and J are TRBV9 and TRBJ2-6; no firm D call. The length of the CDR3 is 16 residues. Trimming took off 4 bases at V and 4 bases at J, with 15 bases between the two ends. Germline V gene data show CDR1 as SGDLS and CDR2 as YYNGEE. The CDR3 coding sequence is TGTGCCAGCAGCTTGCCTGAGCGTGCCGGGGCCAACGTCCTGACTTTC. It specifies CASSLPERAGANVLTF.

J is TRBJ1-4 and V is TRBV7-8; 7 positions match TRBD1. The CDR3 consists of 15 residues. Per germline, CDR1 SGHVS and CDR2 FQNEAQ. V shed 5 bases, J shed 6 bases, and the junction held 9 bases outside the gene matches. This CDR3 is CASSPFQGVDEKLFF. Here the CDR3 DNA reads TGTGCCAGCAGCCCATTCCAGGGGGTTGATGAAAAACTGTTTTTT.

The V call is TRBV30, the J call TRBJ1-1; D may be TRBD1 (5 bases). Germline V gene sequence: CDR1 GTSNPN, CDR2 SVGIG (reference sequence). This CDR3 region has 12 residues. Trimming stripped 3 bases from V and 0 bases from J, with 5 bases between. CDR3 in amino acids: CAWSRVNTEAFF. CDR3 in DNA: TGTGCCTGGAGCAGGGTGAACACTGAAGCTTTCTTT.

The chain links TRBV7-9 to TRBJ2-7, with D possibly TRBD1 on 6 matching bases. Trimming removed 5 bases from V and 6 bases from J, with 14 bases in between. Per the germline V gene, CDR1 is SEHNR and CDR2 is FQNEAQ (reference sequence). The CDR3 extends over 13 amino acids. Here the CDR3 reads CASSNSGTREQYF. The CDR3 bases are TGTGCCAGCAGCAACTCCGGGACACGCGAGCAGTACTTC.

V and J are TRBV6-1 and TRBJ2-7; D gene ambiguous. Germline V gene lookup returns CDR1 MNHNS and CDR2 SASEGT. The ends were cut back, 6 bases at V and 3 bases at J, with 9 bases in the middle. The CDR3 has 12 amino acids. The CDR3 DNA follows: TGTGCCAGCAGCCTGGGCATCTACGAGCAGTACTTC. Protein sequence: CASSLGIYEQYF.

This CDR3 reads CASTRGGTYEQYV. The CDR3 DNA sequence: TGTGCCTCGACACGGGGGGGCACCTACGAGCAGTACGTC. This chain joins TRBV30 and TRBJ2-7; the match to TRBD2 covers 8 bases. The CDR3 runs 13 residues. The germline V gene has CDR1 GTSNPN and CDR2 SVGIG (reference sequence). J was trimmed by 2 bases and V by 7 bases; bases with no gene match: 7.

The genes are TRBV2 and TRBJ1-2; no clear D. V lost 8 bases to trimming and J lost 11 bases, with 18 bases between them. The length of the CDR3 is 12 residues. Germline V CDR1 and CDR2: SNHLY, FYNNEI. DNA of the CDR3: TGTGCCAGCCGCGCGGGCAGCTGGTGGTACACCTTC. It is translated as CASRAGSWWYTF.

The CDR3 region is CASSLDASGRVTDTQYF. CDR3 DNA: TGTGCCAGCAGCTTAGATGCTAGCGGGAGGGTAACAGATACGCAGTATTTT. This chain joins TRBV7-6 and TRBJ2-3; TRBD2 matches at 12 bases. Per germline, CDR1 SGHVS and CDR2 FNYEAQ. The CDR3 totals 17 residues. The J segment lost 3 bases and the V segment lost 1 base, leaving 5 bases of the junction unmatched.

The chain recombines TRBV7-9 with TRBJ1-1, with D perhaps matching TRBD1 (5 bases). The V gene's germline CDR1 is SEHNR and CDR2 FQNEAQ (reference sequence). Trimming left V 5 bases short and J 2 bases short, with 18 bases between. The CDR3 covers 16 residues. Written as DNA, the CDR3 is TGTGCCAGCAGCCCAAGAGGGGCGGGAAAAAACACTGAAGCTTTCTTT. Protein sequence: CASSPRGAGKNTEAFF.

This rearrangement joins TRBV5-1 to TRBJ2-7; the match to TRBD2 covers 12 bases. CDR1 SGHRS and CDR2 YFSETQ come from the germline V gene. This CDR3 has 14 residues. The ends lost 4 bases at V and 4 bases at J; junction bases unmatched: 3. DNA for the CDR3: TGCGCCAGCAGCCTAACTAGCGGGAGGTACGAGCAGTACTTC. Translated, it gives CASSLTSGRYEQYF.

This clone was observed a handful of times. The J gene is TRBJ2-1, the V gene TRBV19, with D tentatively TRBD2 (5 bases). Trimming removed 5 bases at V and 10 bases at J, with 12 bases between. This CDR3 contains 12 residues. The V gene's germline CDR1 is LNHDA and CDR2 SQIVND (reference sequence). Written as DNA, the CDR3 is TGTGCCAGTAGTGTGCTAGCAGGCGAGCAGTTCTTC. This encodes CASSVLAGEQFF.

J is TRBJ2-4 and V is TRBV9; possible D gene TRBD1, 6 bases. This CDR3 has 14 amino acids. Trimming took off 4 bases at V and 9 bases at J, with 17 bases between the two ends. CDR1 and CDR2 from the germline V gene are SGDLS and YYNGEE. CDR3 nucleotides: TGTGCCAGCAGCCCAACCGTCACAGGGAGCATTCAGTACTTC. Protein product: CASSPTVTGSIQYF.

This clone was seen only once. The chain joins TRBV6-4 to TRBJ2-5; TRBD1 agrees at 8 bases. This CDR3 comprises 14 residues. Germline values: CDR1 MRHNA, CDR2 SNTAGT. Trimming cost V 4 bases and J 2 bases; bases outside gene matches: 3. The CDR3 here is CASSATGEQETQYF. The CDR3 coding sequence is TGTGCCAGCAGTGCGACAGGGGAGCAAGAGACCCAGTACTTC.

This chain uses TRBV28 with TRBJ2-7; D not certain. The germline V and J ends were trimmed by 4 bases and 7 bases, with 14 bases remaining between them. This CDR3 has 13 residues. From germline, CDR1 is MDHEN and CDR2 SYDVKM. The CDR3 bases are TGTGCCAGCAGTTCGATGCCCCGAGGAGAGCAGTACTTC. This encodes CASSSMPRGEQYF.

The chain uses TRBV25-1 and TRBJ2-5, with 7 positions matching TRBD1. The germline gives CDR1 MGHDK, CDR2 SYGVNS. V lost 3 bases to trimming and J lost 3 bases; unmatched junction nucleotides: 1. The CDR3 covers 13 residues. CDR3 sequence: CASSDGQEETQYF. As DNA, the CDR3 is TGTGCCAGCAGTGACGGACAGGAAGAGACCCAGTACTTC.

CDR3 loop: CASSRQSGTSGEQFF. The CDR3 DNA reads TGTGCCAGCAGCCGCCAATCCGGGACTAGCGGAGAGCAGTTCTTC. The J gene is TRBJ2-1, the V gene TRBV7-2; the match to TRBD2 covers 11 bases. V shed 5 bases, J shed 10 bases, and the junction held 10 bases outside the gene matches. The CDR3 length is 15 residues. Germline loops: CDR1 SGHTA, CDR2 FQGNSA. The whole variable domain, remainder taken from reference TRBV7-2 and TRBJ2-1, is GAGVSQSPSNKVTEKGKDVELRCDPISGHTALYWYRQSLGQGLEFLIYFQGNSAPDKSGLPSDRFSAERTGGSVSTLTIQRTQQEDSAVYLCASSRQSGTSGEQFFGPGTRLTVL.